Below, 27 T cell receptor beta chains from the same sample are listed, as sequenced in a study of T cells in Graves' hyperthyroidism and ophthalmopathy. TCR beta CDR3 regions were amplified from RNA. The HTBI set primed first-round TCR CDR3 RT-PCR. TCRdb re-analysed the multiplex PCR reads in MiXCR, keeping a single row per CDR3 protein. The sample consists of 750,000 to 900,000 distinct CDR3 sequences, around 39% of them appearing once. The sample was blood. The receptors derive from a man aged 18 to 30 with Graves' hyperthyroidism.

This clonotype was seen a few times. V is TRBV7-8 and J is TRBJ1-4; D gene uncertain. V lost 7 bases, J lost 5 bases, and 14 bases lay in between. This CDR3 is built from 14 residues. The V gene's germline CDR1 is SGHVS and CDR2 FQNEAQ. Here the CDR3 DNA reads TGTGCCAGCACCCCCCGGGAGAAAAATGAAAAACTGTTTTTT. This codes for CASTPREKNEKLFF.

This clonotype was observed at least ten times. CDR3 amino acids: CSASASAGRNYGYTF. The CDR3 DNA is TGCAGTGCTAGCGCTTCGGCAGGACGTAACTATGGCTACACCTTC. The genes are TRBV20-1 and TRBJ1-2; D call uncertain. The V gene's germline CDR1 is DFQATT and CDR2 SNEGSKA (reference sequence). Trimming took off 3 bases at V and 1 base at J, with 15 bases between the two ends. This CDR3 has 15 amino acids.

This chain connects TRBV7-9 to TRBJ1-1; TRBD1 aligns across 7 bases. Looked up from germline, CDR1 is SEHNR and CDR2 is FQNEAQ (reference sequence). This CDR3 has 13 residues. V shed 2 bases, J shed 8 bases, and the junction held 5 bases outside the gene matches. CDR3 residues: CASSLRGPEEAFF. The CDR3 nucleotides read TGTGCCAGCAGCTTAAGGGGGCCGGAGGAAGCTTTCTTT.

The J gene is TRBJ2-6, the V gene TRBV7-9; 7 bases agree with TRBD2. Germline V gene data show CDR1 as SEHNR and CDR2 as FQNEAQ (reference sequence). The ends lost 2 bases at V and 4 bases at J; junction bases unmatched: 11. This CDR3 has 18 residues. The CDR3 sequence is CASSLPRGRAAGANVLTF. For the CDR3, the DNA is TGTGCCAGCAGCTTACCTCGGGGGAGGGCCGCCGGGGCCAACGTCCTGACTTTC.

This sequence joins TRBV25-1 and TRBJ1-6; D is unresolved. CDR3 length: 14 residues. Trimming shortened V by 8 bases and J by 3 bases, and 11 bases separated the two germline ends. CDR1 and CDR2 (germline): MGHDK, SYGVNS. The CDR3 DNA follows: TGTGCCAGCCAGGACGGCAACTATAATTCACCCCTCCACTTT. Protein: CASQDGNYNSPLHF.

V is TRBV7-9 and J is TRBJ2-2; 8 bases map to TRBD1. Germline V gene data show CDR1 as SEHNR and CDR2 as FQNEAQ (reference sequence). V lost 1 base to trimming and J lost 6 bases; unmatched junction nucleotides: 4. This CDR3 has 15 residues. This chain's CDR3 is CASSLGGQGAGELFF. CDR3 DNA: TGTGCCAGCAGCTTAGGAGGACAGGGCGCCGGGGAGCTGTTTTTT.

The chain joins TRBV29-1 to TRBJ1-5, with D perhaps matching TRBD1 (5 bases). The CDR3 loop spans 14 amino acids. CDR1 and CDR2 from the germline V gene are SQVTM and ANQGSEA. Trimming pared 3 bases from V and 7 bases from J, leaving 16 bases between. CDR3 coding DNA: TGCAGCGTTGAGATTGTCGGGGACGAGCAGCCCCAGCATTTT. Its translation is CSVEIVGDEQPQHF.

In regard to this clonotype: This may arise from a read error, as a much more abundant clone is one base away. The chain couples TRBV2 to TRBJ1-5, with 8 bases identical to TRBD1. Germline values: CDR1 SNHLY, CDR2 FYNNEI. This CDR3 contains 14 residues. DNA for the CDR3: TGTGCCGGCAGTGACCGACAGGGGAATCAGCCCCAGCATTTT. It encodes CAGSDRQGNQPQHF. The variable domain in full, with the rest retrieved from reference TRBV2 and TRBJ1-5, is EPEVTQTPSHQVTQMGQEVILRCVPISNHLYFYWYRQILGQKVEFLVSFYNNEISEKSEIFDDQFSVERPDGSNFTLKIRSTKLEDSAMYFCAGSDRQGNQPQHFGDGTRLSIL.

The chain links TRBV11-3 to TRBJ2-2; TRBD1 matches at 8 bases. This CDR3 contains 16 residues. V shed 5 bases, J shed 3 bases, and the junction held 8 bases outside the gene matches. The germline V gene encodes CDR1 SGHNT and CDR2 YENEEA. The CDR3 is CASSNWTGKHTGELFF. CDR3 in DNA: TGTGCCAGCAGCAACTGGACAGGGAAGCACACCGGGGAGCTGTTTTTT.

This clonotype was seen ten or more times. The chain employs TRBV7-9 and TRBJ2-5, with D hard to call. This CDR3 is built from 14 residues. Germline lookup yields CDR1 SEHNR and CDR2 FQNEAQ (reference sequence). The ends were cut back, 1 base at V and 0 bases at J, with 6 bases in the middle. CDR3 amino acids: CASSLEEYQETQYF. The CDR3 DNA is TGTGCCAGCAGCTTAGAAGAGTACCAAGAGACCCAGTACTTC. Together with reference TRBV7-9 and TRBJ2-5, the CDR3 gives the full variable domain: DTGVSQNPRHKITKRGQNVTFRCDPISEHNRLYWYRQTLGQGPEFLTYFQNEAQLEKSRLLSDRFSAERPKGSFSTLEIQRTEQGDSAMYLCASSLEEYQETQYFGPGTRLLVL.

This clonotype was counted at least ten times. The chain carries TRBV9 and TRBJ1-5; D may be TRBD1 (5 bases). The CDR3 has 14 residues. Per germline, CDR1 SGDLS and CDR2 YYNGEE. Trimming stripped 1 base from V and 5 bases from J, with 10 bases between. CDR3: CASSVTGGDQPQHF. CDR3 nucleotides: TGTGCCAGCAGCGTAACGGGGGGAGATCAGCCCCAGCATTTT.

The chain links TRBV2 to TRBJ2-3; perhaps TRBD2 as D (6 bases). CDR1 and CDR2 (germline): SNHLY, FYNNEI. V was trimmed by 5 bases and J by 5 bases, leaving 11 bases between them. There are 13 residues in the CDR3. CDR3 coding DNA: TGTGCCAGCAGTCGGGGGACGGAAGATACGCAGTATTTT. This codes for CASSRGTEDTQYF. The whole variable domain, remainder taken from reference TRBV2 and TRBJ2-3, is EPEVTQTPSHQVTQMGQEVILRCVPISNHLYFYWYRQILGQKVEFLVSFYNNEISEKSEIFDDQFSVERPDGSNFTLKIRSTKLEDSAMYFCASSRGTEDTQYFGPGTRLTVL.

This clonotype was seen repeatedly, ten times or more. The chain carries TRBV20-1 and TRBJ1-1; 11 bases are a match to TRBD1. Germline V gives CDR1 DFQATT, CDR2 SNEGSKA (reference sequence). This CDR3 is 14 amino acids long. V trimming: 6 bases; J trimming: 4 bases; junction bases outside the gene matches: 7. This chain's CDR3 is CSATDRGRFTEAFF. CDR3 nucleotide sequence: TGCAGTGCAACGGACAGGGGGCGATTCACTGAAGCTTTCTTT.

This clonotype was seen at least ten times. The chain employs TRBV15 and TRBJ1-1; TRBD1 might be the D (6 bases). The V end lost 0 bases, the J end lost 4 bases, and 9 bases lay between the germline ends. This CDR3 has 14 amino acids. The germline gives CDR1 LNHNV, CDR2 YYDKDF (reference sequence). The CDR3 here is CATSRDAGATEAFF. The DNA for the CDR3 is TGTGCCACCAGCAGAGATGCAGGGGCCACTGAAGCTTTCTTT.

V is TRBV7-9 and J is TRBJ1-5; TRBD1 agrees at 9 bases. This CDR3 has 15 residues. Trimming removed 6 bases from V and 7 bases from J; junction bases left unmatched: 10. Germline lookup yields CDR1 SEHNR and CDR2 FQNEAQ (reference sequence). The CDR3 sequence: CASSLRDRASQPQHF. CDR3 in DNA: TGTGCCAGCAGTCTCCGGGACAGGGCATCGCAGCCCCAGCATTTT.

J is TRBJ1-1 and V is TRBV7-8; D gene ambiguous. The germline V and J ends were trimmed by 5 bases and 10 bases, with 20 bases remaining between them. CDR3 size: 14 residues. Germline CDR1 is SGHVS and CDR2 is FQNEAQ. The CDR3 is CASSPLGGPSRAFF. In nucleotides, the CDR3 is TGTGCCAGCAGCCCACTGGGAGGGCCCAGCCGAGCTTTCTTT.

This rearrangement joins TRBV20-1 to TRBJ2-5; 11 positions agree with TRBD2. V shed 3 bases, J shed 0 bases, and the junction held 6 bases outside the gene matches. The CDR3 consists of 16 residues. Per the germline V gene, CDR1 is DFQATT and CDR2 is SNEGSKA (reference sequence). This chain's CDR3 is CSASVWTSGYQETQYF. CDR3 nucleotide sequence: TGCAGTGCTAGCGTCTGGACTAGCGGGTACCAAGAGACCCAGTACTTC.

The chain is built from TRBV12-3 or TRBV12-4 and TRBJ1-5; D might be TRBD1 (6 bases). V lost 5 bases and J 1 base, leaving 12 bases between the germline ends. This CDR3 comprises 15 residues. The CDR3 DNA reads TGTGCCAGCAGTGATAAAACAGGGAGCAATCAGCCCCAGCATTTT. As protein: CASSDKTGSNQPQHF.

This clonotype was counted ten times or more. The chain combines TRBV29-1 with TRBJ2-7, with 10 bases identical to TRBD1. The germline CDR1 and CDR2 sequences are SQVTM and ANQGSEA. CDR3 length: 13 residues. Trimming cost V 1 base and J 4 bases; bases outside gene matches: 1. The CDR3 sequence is CSVEGGQGYEQYF. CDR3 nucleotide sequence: TGCAGCGTTGAAGGGGGACAGGGGTACGAGCAGTACTTC.

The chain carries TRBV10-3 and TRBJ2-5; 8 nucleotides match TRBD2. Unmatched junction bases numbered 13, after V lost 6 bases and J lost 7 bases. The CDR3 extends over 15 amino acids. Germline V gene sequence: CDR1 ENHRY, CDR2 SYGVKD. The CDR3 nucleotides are TGTGCCATCAGACCCGGGACTAGGGGCGAAGGGACCCAGTACTTC. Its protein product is CAIRPGTRGEGTQYF.

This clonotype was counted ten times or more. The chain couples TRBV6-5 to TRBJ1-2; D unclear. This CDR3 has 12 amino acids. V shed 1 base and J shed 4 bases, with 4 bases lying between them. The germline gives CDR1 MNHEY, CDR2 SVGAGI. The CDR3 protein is CASSYLGYGYTF. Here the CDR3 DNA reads TGTGCCAGCAGTTACTTGGGCTATGGCTACACCTTC.

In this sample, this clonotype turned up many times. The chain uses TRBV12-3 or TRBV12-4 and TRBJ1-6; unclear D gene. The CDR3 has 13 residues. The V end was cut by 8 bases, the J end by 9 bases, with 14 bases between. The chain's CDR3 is CASQGPGGSPLHF. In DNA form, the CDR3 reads TGTGCCAGCCAAGGACCGGGCGGTTCACCCCTCCACTTT.

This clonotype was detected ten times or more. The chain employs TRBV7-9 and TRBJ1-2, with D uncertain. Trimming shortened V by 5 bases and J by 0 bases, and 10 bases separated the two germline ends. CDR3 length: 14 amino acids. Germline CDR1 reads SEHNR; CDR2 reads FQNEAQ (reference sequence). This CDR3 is CASSPGRPNYGYTF. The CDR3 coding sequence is TGTGCCAGCAGCCCCGGACGGCCTAACTATGGCTACACCTTC.

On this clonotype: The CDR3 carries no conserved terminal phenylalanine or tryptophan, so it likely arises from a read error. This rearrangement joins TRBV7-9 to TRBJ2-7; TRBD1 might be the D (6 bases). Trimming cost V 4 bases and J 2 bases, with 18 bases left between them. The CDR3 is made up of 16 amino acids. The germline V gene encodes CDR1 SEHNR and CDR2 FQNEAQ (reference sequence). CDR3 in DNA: TGTGCCAGCAGCTCCTGGACAGCCCCGACTCCCTACGAGCAGTACCTC. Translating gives CASSSWTAPTPYEQYL.

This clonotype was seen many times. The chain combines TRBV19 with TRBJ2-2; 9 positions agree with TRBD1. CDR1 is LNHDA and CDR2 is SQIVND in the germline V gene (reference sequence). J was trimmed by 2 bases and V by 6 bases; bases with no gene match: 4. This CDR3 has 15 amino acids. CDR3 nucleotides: TGTGCCAGTAGAAGGGACAGGGTTAACACCGGGGAGCTGTTTTTT. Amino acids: CASRRDRVNTGELFF.

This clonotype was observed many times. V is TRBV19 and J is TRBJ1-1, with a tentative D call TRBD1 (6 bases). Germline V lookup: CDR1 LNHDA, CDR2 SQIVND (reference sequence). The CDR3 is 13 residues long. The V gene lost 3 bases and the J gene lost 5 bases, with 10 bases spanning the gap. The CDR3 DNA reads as TGTGCCAGTAGTATCTCAGGGGTAACTGAAGCTTTCTTT. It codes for CASSISGVTEAFF.

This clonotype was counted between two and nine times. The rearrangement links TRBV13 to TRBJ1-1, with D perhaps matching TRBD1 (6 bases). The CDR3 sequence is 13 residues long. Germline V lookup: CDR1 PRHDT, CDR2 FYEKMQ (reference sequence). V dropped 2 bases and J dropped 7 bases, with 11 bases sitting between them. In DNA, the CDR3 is TGTGCCAGCAGCTTAACCTTGACAGGTGAAGCTTTCTTT. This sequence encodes CASSLTLTGEAFF. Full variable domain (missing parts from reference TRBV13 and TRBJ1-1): AAGVIQSPRHLIKEKRETATLKCYPIPRHDTVYWYQQGPGQDPQFLISFYEKMQSDKGSIPDRFSAQQFSDYHSELNMSSLELGDSALYFCASSLTLTGEAFFGQGTRLTVV.